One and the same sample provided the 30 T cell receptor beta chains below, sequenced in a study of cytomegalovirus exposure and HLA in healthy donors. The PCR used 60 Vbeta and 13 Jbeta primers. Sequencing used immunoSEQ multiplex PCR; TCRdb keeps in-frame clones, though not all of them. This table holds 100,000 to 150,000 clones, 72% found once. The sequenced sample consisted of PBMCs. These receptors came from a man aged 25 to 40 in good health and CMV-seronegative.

This CDR3 is CASSDSGGIAYEQYF. The CDR3 DNA reads TGTGCCAGCAGCGATAGCGGGGGAATAGCCTACGAGCAGTACTTC. The chain joins TRBV7-2 to TRBJ2-7; 9 positions agree with TRBD2. This CDR3 contains 15 residues. The germline V gene has CDR1 SGHTA and CDR2 FQGNSA. The V gene end was trimmed by 5 bases and the J gene end by 2 bases; junction bases not matched to a gene: 7.

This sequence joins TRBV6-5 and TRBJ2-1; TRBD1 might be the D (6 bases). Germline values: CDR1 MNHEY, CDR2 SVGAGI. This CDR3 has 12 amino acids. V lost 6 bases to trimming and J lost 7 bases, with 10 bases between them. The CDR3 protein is CASSLTGNEQFF. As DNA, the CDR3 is TGTGCCAGCAGCCTAACAGGGAATGAGCAGTTCTTC.

The CDR3 reads CASSEFIQETQYF. In DNA, the CDR3 is TGTGCCAGCAGTGAATTTATACAAGAGACCCAGTACTTC. The chain recombines TRBV2 with TRBJ2-5; D not certain. V lost 2 bases and J lost 2, with 6 bases in between. The CDR3 length is 13 residues. Germline values: CDR1 SNHLY, CDR2 FYNNEI.

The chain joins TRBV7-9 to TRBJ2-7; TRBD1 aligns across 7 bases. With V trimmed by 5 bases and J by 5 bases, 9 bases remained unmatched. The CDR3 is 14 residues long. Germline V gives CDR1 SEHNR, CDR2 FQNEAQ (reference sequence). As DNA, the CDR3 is TGTGCCAGCAGCCCAAACGTACAGGGGAACGAGCAGTACTTC. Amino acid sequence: CASSPNVQGNEQYF.

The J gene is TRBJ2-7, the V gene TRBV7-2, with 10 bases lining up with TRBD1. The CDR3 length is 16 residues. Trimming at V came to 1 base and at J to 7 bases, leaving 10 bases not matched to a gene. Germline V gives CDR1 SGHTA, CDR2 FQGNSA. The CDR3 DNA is TGTGCCAGCAGCTTAGACTCGACAGGGGGCGCGAGGGAGCAGTACTTC. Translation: CASSLDSTGGAREQYF.

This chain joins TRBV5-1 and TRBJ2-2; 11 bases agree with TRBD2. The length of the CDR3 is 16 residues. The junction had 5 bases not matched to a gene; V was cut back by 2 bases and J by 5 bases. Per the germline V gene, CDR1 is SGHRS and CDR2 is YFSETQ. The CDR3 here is CASSFSGGARTGELFF. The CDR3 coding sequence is TGCGCCAGCAGCTTTAGCGGGGGGGCCCGAACCGGGGAGCTGTTTTTT.

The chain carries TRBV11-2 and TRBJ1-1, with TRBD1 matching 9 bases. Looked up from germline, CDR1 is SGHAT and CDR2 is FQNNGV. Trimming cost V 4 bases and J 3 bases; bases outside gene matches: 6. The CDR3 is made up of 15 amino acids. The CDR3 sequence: CASSSSDRGDTEAFF. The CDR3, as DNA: TGTGCCAGCAGCTCCTCGGACAGGGGAGACACTGAAGCTTTCTTT.

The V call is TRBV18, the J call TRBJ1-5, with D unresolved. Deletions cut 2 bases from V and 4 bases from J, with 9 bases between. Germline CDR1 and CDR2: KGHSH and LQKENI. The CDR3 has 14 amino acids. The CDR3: CASSPRRENQPQHF. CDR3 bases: TGTGCCAGCTCACCAAGACGGGAGAATCAGCCCCAGCATTTT.

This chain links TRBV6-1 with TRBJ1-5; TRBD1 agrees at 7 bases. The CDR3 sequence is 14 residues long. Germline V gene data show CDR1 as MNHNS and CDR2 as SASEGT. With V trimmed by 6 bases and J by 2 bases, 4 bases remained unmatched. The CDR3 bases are TGTGCCAGCAGCCAGACAGGGCGCAATCAGCCCCAGCATTTT. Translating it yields CASSQTGRNQPQHF.

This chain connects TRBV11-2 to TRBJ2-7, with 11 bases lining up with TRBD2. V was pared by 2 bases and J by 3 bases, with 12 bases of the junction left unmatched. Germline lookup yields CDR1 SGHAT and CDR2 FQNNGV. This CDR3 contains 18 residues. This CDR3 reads CASSLSLLAGGRDYEQYF. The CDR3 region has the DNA TGTGCCAGCAGCTTAAGTCTCCTAGCGGGGGGAAGAGACTACGAGCAGTACTTC.

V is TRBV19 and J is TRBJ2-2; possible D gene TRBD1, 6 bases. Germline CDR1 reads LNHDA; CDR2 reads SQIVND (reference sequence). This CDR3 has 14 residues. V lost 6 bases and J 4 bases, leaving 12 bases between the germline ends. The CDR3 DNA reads TGTGCCAGTAGGCGAACACAGGGCACCGGGGAGCTGTTTTTT. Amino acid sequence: CASRRTQGTGELFF.

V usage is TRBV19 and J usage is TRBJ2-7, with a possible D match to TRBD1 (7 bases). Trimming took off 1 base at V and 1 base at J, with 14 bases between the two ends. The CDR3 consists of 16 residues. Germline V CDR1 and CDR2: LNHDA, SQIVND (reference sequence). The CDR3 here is CASSIGRAGGSYEQYF. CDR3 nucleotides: TGTGCCAGTAGTATAGGTCGGGCAGGGGGGTCCTACGAGCAGTACTTC.

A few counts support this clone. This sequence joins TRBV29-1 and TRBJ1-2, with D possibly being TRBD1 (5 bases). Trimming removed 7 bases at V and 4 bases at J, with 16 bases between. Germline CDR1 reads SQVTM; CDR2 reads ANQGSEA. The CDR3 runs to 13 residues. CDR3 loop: CSDGTLTSYGYTF. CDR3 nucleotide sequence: TGCAGCGATGGGACTCTTACCTCCTATGGCTACACCTTC. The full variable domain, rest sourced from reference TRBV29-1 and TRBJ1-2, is SAVISQKPSRDICQRGTSLTIQCQVDSQVTMMFWYRQQPGQSLTLIATANQGSEATYESGFVIDKFPISRPNLTFSTLTVSNMSPEDSSIYLCSDGTLTSYGYTFGSGTRLTVV.

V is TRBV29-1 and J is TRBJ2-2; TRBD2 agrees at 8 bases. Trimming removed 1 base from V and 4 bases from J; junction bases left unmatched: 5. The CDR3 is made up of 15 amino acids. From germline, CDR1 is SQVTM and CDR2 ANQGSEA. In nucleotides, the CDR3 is TGCAGCGTTGAAGGCGGGGGGCGGGGCACCGGGGAGCTGTTTTTT. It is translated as CSVEGGGRGTGELFF.

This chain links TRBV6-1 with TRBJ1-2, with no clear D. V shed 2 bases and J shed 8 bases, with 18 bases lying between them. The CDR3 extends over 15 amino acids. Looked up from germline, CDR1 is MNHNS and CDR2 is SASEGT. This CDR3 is CASSEPPGEGDGYTF. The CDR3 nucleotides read TGTGCCAGCAGTGAACCCCCCGGGGAGGGCGACGGCTACACCTTC.

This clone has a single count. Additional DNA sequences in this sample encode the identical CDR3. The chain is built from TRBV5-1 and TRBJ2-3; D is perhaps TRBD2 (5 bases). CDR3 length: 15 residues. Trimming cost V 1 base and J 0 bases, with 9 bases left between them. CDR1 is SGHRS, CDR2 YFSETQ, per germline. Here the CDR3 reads CASSLSPGSTDTQYF. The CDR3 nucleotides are TGCGCCAGCAGCTTGTCGCCGGGGAGCACAGATACGCAGTATTTT. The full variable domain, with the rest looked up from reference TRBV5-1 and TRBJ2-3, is KAGVTQTPRYLIKTRGQQVTLSCSPISGHRSVSWYQQTPGQGLQFLFEYFSETQRNKGNFPGRFSGRQFSNSRSEMNVSTLELGDSALYLCASSLSPGSTDTQYFGPGTRLTVL.

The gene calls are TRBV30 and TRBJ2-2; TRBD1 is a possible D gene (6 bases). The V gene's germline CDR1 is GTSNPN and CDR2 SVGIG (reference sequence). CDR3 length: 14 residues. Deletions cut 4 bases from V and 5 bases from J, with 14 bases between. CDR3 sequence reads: CAWTGELGTGELFF. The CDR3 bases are TGTGCCTGGACAGGGGAGTTAGGGACCGGGGAGCTGTTTTTT.

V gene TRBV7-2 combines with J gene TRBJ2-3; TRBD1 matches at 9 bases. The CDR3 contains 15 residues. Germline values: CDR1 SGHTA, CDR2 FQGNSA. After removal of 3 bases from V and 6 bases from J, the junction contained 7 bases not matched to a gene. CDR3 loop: CASSLGTGFGDTQYF. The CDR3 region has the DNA TGTGCCAGCAGCTTGGGGACAGGGTTCGGGGATACGCAGTATTTT.

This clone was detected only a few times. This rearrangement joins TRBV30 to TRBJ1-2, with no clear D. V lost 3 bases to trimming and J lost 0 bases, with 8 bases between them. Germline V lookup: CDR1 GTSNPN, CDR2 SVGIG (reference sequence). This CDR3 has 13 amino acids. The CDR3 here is CAWSVEANYGYTF. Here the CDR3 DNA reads TGTGCCTGGAGCGTAGAAGCTAACTATGGCTACACCTTC.

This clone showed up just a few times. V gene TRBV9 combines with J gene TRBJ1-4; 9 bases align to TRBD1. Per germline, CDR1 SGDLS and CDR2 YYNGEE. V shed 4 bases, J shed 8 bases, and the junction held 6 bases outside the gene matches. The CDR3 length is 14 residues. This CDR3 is CASSLQGANEKLFF. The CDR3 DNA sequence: TGTGCCAGCAGCTTACAGGGGGCGAACGAAAAACTGTTTTTT.

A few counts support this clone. The CDR3 region is CASSLWTGSSYEQYF. The CDR3 region has the DNA TGTGCCAGCAGCTTATGGACAGGGAGCTCCTACGAGCAGTACTTC. The chain joins TRBV7-8 to TRBJ2-5, with 8 bases fitting TRBD1. Near its end, the DNA agrees better with TRBJ2-7, so the J call may be wrong. The germline V gene has CDR1 SGHVS and CDR2 FQNEAQ. The CDR3 consists of 15 residues.

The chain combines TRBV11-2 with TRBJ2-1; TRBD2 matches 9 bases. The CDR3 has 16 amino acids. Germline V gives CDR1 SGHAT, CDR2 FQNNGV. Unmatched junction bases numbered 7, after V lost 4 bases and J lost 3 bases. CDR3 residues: CASSSIAGAYYNEQFF. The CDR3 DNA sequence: TGTGCCAGCAGCTCCATAGCGGGGGCTTACTACAATGAGCAGTTCTTC. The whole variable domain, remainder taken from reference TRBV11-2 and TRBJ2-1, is EAGVAQSPRYKIIEKRQSVAFWCNPISGHATLYWYQQILGQGPKLLIQFQNNGVVDDSQLPKDRFSAERLKGVDSTLKIQPAKLEDSAVYLCASSSIAGAYYNEQFFGPGTRLTVL.

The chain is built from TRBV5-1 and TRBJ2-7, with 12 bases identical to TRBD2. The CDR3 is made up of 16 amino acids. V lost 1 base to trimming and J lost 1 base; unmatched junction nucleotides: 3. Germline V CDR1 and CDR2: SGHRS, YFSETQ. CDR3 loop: CASSLLLAGGSYEQYF. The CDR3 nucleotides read TGCGCCAGCAGCTTGCTCCTAGCGGGGGGGTCCTACGAGCAGTACTTC.

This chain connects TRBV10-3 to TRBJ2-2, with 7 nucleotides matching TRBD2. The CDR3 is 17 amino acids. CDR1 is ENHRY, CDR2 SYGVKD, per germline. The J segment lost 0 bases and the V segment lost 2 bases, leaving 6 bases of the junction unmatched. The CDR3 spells CAISEHGRGANTGELFF. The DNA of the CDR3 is TGTGCCATCAGTGAGCACGGACGGGGGGCGAACACCGGGGAGCTGTTTTTT.

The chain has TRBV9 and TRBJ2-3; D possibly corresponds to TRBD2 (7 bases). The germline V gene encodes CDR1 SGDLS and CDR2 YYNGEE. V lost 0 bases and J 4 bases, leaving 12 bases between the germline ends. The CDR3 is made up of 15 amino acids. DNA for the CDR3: TGTGCCAGCAGCGTAGAGTGGGGGGGCCCAGATACGCAGTATTTT. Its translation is CASSVEWGGPDTQYF.

This CDR3 reads CAARGSLNGEQYF. The CDR3 DNA reads TGTGCCGCCCGCGGGTCCCTTAATGGAGAGCAGTACTTC. The V gene is TRBV10-3, the J gene TRBJ2-7, with a weak D call TRBD2 (5 bases). The V gene lost 11 bases and the J gene lost 7 bases, with 21 bases spanning the gap. In germline, CDR1 is ENHRY, CDR2 SYGVKD. The CDR3 sequence is 13 residues long.

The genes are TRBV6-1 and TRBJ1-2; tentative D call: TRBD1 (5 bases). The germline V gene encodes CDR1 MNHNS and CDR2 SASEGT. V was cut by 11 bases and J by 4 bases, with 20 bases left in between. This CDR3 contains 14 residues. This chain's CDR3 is CAAGRRGGSYGYTF. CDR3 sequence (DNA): TGTGCCGCGGGCCGGAGGGGAGGTTCCTATGGCTACACCTTC.

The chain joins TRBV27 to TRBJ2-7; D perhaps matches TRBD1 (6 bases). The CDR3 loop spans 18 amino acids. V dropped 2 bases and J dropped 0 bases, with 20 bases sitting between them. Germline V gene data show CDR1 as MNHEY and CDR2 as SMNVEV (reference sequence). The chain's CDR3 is CASSLVSPYGQSSYEQYF. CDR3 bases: TGTGCCAGCAGTTTAGTATCGCCTTACGGACAGAGCTCCTACGAGCAGTACTTC.

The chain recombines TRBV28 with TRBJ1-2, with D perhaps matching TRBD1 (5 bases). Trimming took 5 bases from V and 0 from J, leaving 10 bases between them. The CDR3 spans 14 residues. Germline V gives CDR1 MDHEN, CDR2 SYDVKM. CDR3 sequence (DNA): TGTGCCAGCAGTCAGGCAGGGTCTAACTATGGCTACACCTTC. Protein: CASSQAGSNYGYTF.

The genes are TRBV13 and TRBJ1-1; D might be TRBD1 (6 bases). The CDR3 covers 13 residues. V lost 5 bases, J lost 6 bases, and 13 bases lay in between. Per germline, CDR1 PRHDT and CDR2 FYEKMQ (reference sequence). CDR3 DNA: TGTGCCAGCAGCCTACAGGGTATCGCTGAAGCTTTCTTT. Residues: CASSLQGIAEAFF.